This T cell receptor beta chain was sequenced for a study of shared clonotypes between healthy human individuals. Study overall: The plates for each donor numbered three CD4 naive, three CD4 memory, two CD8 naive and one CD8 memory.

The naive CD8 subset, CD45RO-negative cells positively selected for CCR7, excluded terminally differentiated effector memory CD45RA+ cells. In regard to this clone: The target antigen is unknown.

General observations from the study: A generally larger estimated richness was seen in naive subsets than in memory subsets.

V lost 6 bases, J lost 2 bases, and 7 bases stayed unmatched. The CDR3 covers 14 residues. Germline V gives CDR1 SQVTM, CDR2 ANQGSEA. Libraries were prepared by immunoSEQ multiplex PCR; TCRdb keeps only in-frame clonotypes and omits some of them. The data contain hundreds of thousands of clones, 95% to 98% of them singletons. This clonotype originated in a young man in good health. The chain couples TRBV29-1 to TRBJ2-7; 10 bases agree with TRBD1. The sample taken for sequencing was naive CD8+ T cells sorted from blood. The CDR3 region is CSVDGTGDTYEQYF. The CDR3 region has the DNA TGCAGCGTGGACGGGACAGGGGATACCTACGAGCAGTACTTC.